A single sample is the source of the 25 T cell receptor beta chains below, sequenced in a study of cytomegalovirus exposure and HLA in healthy donors (dated by TCRdb to 2016 to 2017). Library generation was performed with the immunoSEQ multiplex PCR assay. For the multiplex PCR, a mixture combining 60 forward primers for TCR Vbeta segments and 13 reverse primers for TCR Jbeta segments was used. In its TCRdb copy, this immuneACCESS table keeps in-frame sequences only and misses some clones. Where compared with another copy, unresolved V genes explain less than half of these, and the others have no known cause. For this sample the table gives about 170,000 clones, of which 79% were detected only once. The top ten clonotypes cover about 2% of the sample. Specimen: PBMCs. The receptors originated from a woman in her forties or fifties in good health and CMV-seronegative.

The rearrangement uses TRBV6-1 and TRBJ2-4; a possible D gene is TRBD2 (6 bases). Germline-derived CDR1 and CDR2 are MNHNS and SASEGT. The CDR3 is 15 residues long. V was pared by 4 bases and J by 7 bases, with 17 bases between. The CDR3 nucleotides are TGTGCCAGCAGTGCACGGGACGGGAGTACGAACATTCAGTACTTC. It encodes CASSARDGSTNIQYF.

The rearrangement uses TRBV9 and TRBJ1-1; TRBD1 matches 7 bases. With 0 bases clipped from V and 5 bases from J, the junction kept 10 bases outside the gene matches. The CDR3 covers 16 residues. Germline CDR1 and CDR2: SGDLS and YYNGEE. In DNA, the CDR3 is TGTGCCAGCAGCGTAGGGGCAGGGGGTGTTGGTACTGAAGCTTTCTTT. It is translated as CASSVGAGGVGTEAFF.

The CDR3 nucleotides read TGTGCCAGCAGTAAACAGGGGGCCAATGAAGCTTTCTTT. Translated, it gives CASSKQGANEAFF. The chain joins TRBV28 to TRBJ1-1; the match to TRBD1 covers 9 bases. In germline, CDR1 is MDHEN, CDR2 SYDVKM. The CDR3 runs to 13 residues. V lost 5 bases to trimming and J lost 7 bases; unmatched junction nucleotides: 5.

The chain recombines TRBV2 with TRBJ1-5; TRBD1 aligns across 8 bases. This CDR3 spans 15 amino acids. The V gene end was trimmed by 6 bases and the J gene end by 0 bases; junction bases not matched to a gene: 4. Germline CDR1 is SNHLY and CDR2 is FYNNEI. DNA of the CDR3: TGTGCCAGCAGCGCCGGGACAGGTAGCAATCAGCCCCAGCATTTT. It codes for CASSAGTGSNQPQHF.

The CDR3 nucleotides read TGTGCCAGCAGGGCAAGCGGGATCGCCAATGAGCAGTTCTTC. Its translation: CASRASGIANEQFF. V and J are TRBV14 and TRBJ2-1; the match to TRBD2 covers 7 bases. Germline V lookup: CDR1 SGHDN, CDR2 FVKESK. V lost 6 bases to trimming and J lost 6 bases; unmatched junction nucleotides: 8. CDR3 length equals 14 residues.

The rearrangement joins TRBV7-8 to TRBJ1-5; possible D gene TRBD1, 6 bases. Trimming took off 4 bases at V and 3 bases at J, with 16 bases between the two ends. The germline gives CDR1 SGHVS, CDR2 FQNEAQ. The CDR3 totals 16 residues. As DNA, the CDR3 is TGTGCCAGCAGCTCCTCCGACAGGTTAATCAATCAGCCCCAGCATTTT. It is translated as CASSSSDRLINQPQHF. Using reference TRBV7-8 and TRBJ1-5 for the parts outside the CDR3, the full variable domain is GAGVSQSPRYKVAKRGQDVALRCDPISGHVSLFWYQQALGQGPEFLTYFQNEAQLDKSGLPSDRFFAERPEGSVSTLKIQRTQQEDSAVYLCASSSSDRLINQPQHFGDGTRLSIL.

V gene TRBV4-1 combines with J gene TRBJ2-7, with TRBD1 matching 7 bases. CDR1 MGHRA and CDR2 YSYEKL come from the germline V gene. The trim removed 4 bases at V and 1 base at J, leaving 4 bases unmatched. The CDR3 has 14 amino acids. The CDR3 DNA reads as TGCGCCAGCAGCCTTCCGGGACAGTCCTACGAGCAGTACTTC. It codes for CASSLPGQSYEQYF.

This clone was detected only once. V gene TRBV28 combines with J gene TRBJ2-7; 8 nucleotides line up with TRBD1. This CDR3 is 13 amino acids long. CDR1 and CDR2 (germline): MDHEN, SYDVKM. V lost 10 bases to trimming and J lost 4 bases; unmatched junction nucleotides: 9. The CDR3 DNA reads as TGTGCCACCTGGACAGGGAGGTCGTACGAGCAGTACTTC. Encoded protein: CATWTGRSYEQYF.

The chain carries TRBV7-2 and TRBJ2-2; 15 bases are shared with TRBD2. V was clipped by 3 bases and J by 5 bases; unmatched bases: 7. Germline V CDR1 and CDR2: SGHTA, FQGNSA. This CDR3 spans 18 amino acids. DNA for the CDR3: TGTGCCAGCAGCTTTGCGACGGGACTAGCGGGGGGAACCGGGGAGCTGTTTTTT. It encodes CASSFATGLAGGTGELFF.

V gene TRBV6-1 combines with J gene TRBJ1-1; 7 nucleotides align to TRBD1. Germline V CDR1 and CDR2: MNHNS, SASEGT. Trimming at V came to 4 bases and at J to 0 bases, leaving 5 bases not matched to a gene. The CDR3 loop spans 15 amino acids. The CDR3 region is CASSGAGTVNTEAFF. The DNA for the CDR3 is TGTGCCAGCAGTGGAGCAGGGACAGTGAACACTGAAGCTTTCTTT.

As regards this clone: The sample holds other DNA sequences that translate to the same CDR3. The chain has TRBV6-5 and TRBJ2-2; 10 nucleotides agree with TRBD2. The CDR3 consists of 14 residues. Germline V gene sequence: CDR1 MNHEY, CDR2 SVGAGI. V shed 6 bases, J shed 4 bases, and the junction held 2 bases outside the gene matches. CDR3 nucleotides: TGTGCCAGCAGCTTAGCGGGAGGCACCGGGGAGCTGTTTTTT. Amino acid sequence: CASSLAGGTGELFF.

The chain recombines TRBV7-2 with TRBJ1-4; D remains unclear. In germline, CDR1 is SGHTA, CDR2 FQGNSA. CDR3 length: 17 residues. V dropped 1 base and J dropped 6 bases, with 18 bases sitting between them. In nucleotides, the CDR3 is TGTGCCAGCAGCTTAGGTGCCAGCTCAAGGAGGGATGAAAAACTGTTTTTT. Amino acid sequence: CASSLGASSRRDEKLFF.

The chain uses TRBV6-5 and TRBJ1-1, with 7 bases identical to TRBD1. This CDR3 region has 15 residues. Germline V CDR1 and CDR2: MNHEY, SVGAGI. The V and J ends lost 6 bases and 1 base, in that order; junction bases with no gene match: 8. This CDR3 is CASSRQGEANTEAFF. CDR3 nucleotide sequence: TGTGCCAGCAGCCGACAGGGTGAGGCGAACACTGAAGCTTTCTTT.

The CDR3 loop is CASSARLVGTEAFF. The CDR3 nucleotides read TGTGCCAGCAGCGCCCGCCTGGTCGGCACTGAAGCTTTCTTT. V gene TRBV14 combines with J gene TRBJ1-1, with D uncertain. CDR3 size: 14 residues. V lost 5 bases to trimming and J lost 4 bases, with 14 bases between them. CDR1 and CDR2 from the germline V gene are SGHDN and FVKESK. Supplemented by reference TRBV14 and TRBJ1-1, the full variable domain reads EAGVTQFPSHSVIEKGQTVTLRCDPISGHDNLYWYRRVMGKEIKFLLHFVKESKQDESGMPNNRFLAERTGGTYSTLKVQPAELEDSGVYFCASSARLVGTEAFFGQGTRLTVV.

The CDR3 is CAISSAGTSGSADTQYF. DNA of the CDR3: TGTGCCATCAGCTCTGCCGGGACTAGCGGGAGTGCAGATACGCAGTATTTT. The chain is built from TRBV10-3 and TRBJ2-3; 14 bases agree with TRBD2. Germline CDR1 reads ENHRY; CDR2 reads SYGVKD. This CDR3 spans 17 amino acids. The V gene end was trimmed by 6 bases and the J gene end by 4 bases; junction bases not matched to a gene: 9.

The V and J genes are TRBV10-3 and TRBJ2-7, with 7 bases fitting TRBD1. The CDR3 runs 18 residues. V was pared by 2 bases and J by 7 bases, with 20 bases of the junction left unmatched. CDR1 is ENHRY, CDR2 SYGVKD, per germline. The CDR3, as DNA: TGTGCCATCAGTGAGGCCCTTTTAGCCGGGACAGTTCCCGGTGAGCAGTACTTC. Its protein product is CAISEALLAGTVPGEQYF.

The rearrangement uses TRBV11-2 and TRBJ2-7, with 8 bases identical to TRBD1. Germline V gene lookup returns CDR1 SGHAT and CDR2 FQNNGV. The J segment lost 9 bases and the V segment lost 7 bases, leaving 17 bases of the junction unmatched. The CDR3 has 15 amino acids. This chain's CDR3 is CASKIWGQGAGVQYF. CDR3 nucleotides: TGTGCCAGCAAAATATGGGGCCAGGGGGCTGGTGTGCAGTACTTC.

The chain joins TRBV15 to TRBJ2-7; the match to TRBD1 covers 7 bases. The CDR3 is 15 amino acids. CDR1 and CDR2 (germline): LNHNV, YYDKDF (reference sequence). V lost 3 bases, J lost 2 bases, and 7 bases stayed unmatched. The CDR3 spells CATSSPGDSPYEQYF. The CDR3 DNA is TGTGCCACCAGCAGTCCAGGGGACAGCCCCTACGAGCAGTACTTC.

The chain has TRBV28 and TRBJ1-2; TRBD1 agrees at 8 bases. Trimming removed 6 bases from V and 7 bases from J; junction bases left unmatched: 1. This CDR3 contains 11 residues. Germline V gene sequence: CDR1 MDHEN, CDR2 SYDVKM. CDR3 residues: CASRDRAGYTF. CDR3 nucleotide sequence: TGTGCCAGCAGGGACAGGGCTGGCTACACCTTC.

V and J are TRBV9 and TRBJ2-3; 9 positions match TRBD1. Germline V lookup: CDR1 SGDLS, CDR2 YYNGEE. With V trimmed by 4 bases and J by 5 bases, 8 bases remained unmatched. This CDR3 has 15 residues. CDR3 coding DNA: TGTGCCAGCAGCTCGGGACAGGGATGGGGAGATACGCAGTATTTT. It specifies CASSSGQGWGDTQYF.

The chain carries TRBV9 and TRBJ2-1; 7 bases are shared with TRBD1. Germline CDR1 and CDR2: SGDLS and YYNGEE. V shed 1 base, J shed 0 bases, and the junction held 19 bases outside the gene matches. The CDR3 totals 21 residues. CDR3 sequence reads: CASSVSLGRQGRGSSYNEQFF. CDR3 DNA sequence: TGTGCCAGCAGCGTATCCCTGGGGAGACAGGGAAGAGGGAGCTCCTACAATGAGCAGTTCTTC.

J is TRBJ2-2 and V is TRBV9; D call uncertain. The CDR3 is made up of 13 amino acids. Germline values: CDR1 SGDLS, CDR2 YYNGEE. V lost 4 bases and J lost 6, with 10 bases in between. The CDR3 nucleotides read TGTGCCAGCAGCATACAGAATCCCGGGGAGCTGTTTTTT. As protein: CASSIQNPGELFF.

The rearrangement joins TRBV30 to TRBJ2-7; D is undetermined. The CDR3 is made up of 14 amino acids. Germline V gene lookup returns CDR1 GTSNPN and CDR2 SVGIG (reference sequence). V was pared by 1 base and J by 0 bases, with 10 bases between. Here the CDR3 reads CAWSEDSGSYEQYF. The CDR3 nucleotides read TGTGCCTGGAGTGAAGACTCCGGCTCCTACGAGCAGTACTTC.

The chain combines TRBV10-2 with TRBJ1-6; 11 bases are a match to TRBD1. V trimming: 6 bases; J trimming: 10 bases; junction bases outside the gene matches: 2. The CDR3 totals 13 residues. Germline loops: CDR1 WSHSY, CDR2 SAAADI. The CDR3 region is CASRGQGASPLHF. CDR3 DNA sequence: TGCGCCAGCAGAGGACAGGGGGCCTCACCCCTCCACTTT.

The rearrangement links TRBV5-3 to TRBJ1-1, with 7 bases lining up with TRBD1. TRBV5-3 is filed as an ORF, its function uncertain. Losses at the gene ends were 3 bases for V and 3 bases for J; bases not matched to a gene: 8. The CDR3 has 15 amino acids. The CDR3 DNA reads TGTGCCAGAAGCTGGGACAGCCACAAGTACACTGAAGCTTTCTTT. Residues: CARSWDSHKYTEAFF.